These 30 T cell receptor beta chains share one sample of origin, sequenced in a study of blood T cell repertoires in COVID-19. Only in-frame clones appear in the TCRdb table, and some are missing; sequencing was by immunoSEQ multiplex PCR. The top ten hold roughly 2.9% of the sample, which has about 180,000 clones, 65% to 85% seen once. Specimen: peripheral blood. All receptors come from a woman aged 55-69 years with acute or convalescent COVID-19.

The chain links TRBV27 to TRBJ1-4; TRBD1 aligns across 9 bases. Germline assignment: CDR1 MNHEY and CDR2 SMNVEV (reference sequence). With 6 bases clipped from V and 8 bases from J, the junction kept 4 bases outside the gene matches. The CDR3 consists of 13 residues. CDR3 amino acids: CASRQGAREKLFF. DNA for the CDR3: TGTGCCAGCAGACAGGGGGCGAGGGAAAAACTGTTTTTT. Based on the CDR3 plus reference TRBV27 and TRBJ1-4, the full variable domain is EAQVTQNPRYLITVTGKKLTVTCSQNMNHEYMSWYRQDPGLGLRQIYYSMNVEVTDKGDVPEGYKVSRKEKRNFPLILESPSPNQTSLYFCASRQGAREKLFFGSGTQLSVL.

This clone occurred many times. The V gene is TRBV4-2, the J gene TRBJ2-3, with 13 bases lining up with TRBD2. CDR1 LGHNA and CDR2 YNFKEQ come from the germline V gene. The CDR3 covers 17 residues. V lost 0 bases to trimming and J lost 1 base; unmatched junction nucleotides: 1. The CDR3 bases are TGTGCCAGCAGCCAAGAAGGGACTAGCGGGGGCACAGATACGCAGTATTTT. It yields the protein CASSQEGTSGGTDTQYF.

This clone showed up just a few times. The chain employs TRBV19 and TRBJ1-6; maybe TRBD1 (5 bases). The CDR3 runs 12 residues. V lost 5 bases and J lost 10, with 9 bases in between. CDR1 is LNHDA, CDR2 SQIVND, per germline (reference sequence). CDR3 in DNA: TGTGCCAGTAGTGAAGGGGCCTCACCCCTCCACTTT. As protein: CASSEGASPLHF.

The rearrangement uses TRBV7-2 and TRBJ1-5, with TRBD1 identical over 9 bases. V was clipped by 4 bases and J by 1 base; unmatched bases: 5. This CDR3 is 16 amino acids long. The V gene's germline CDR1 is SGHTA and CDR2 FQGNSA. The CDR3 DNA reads TGTGCCAGCAGCTCCGGACAGGGGAAAAGCAATCAGCCCCAGCATTTT. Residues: CASSSGQGKSNQPQHF.

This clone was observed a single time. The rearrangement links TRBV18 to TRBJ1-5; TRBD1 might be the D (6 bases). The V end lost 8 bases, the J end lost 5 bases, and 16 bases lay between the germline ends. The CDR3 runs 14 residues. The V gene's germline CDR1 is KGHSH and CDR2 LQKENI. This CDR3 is CASQPNRVDQPQHF. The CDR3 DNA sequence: TGTGCCAGCCAGCCGAACAGGGTTGATCAGCCCCAGCATTTT.

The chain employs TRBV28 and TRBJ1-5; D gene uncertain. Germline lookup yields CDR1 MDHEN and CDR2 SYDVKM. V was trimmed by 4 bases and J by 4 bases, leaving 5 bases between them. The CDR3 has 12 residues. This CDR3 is CASSSLNQPQHF. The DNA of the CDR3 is TGTGCCAGCAGTTCTCTTAATCAGCCCCAGCATTTT.

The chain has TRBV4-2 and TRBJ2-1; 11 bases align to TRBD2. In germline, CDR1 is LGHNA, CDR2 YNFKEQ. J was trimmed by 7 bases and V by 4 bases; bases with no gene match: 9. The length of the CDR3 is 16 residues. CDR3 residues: CASSLPTSGVSNEQFF. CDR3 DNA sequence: TGTGCCAGCAGCCTTCCGACTAGCGGGGTATCGAATGAGCAGTTCTTC.

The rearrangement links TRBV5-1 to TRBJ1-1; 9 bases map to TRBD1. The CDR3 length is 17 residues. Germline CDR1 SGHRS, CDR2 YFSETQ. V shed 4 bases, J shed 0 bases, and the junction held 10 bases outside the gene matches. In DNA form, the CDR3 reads TGCGCCAGCAGCCGGTCCGGGACAGGGCCGGTGAACACTGAAGCTTTCTTT. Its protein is CASSRSGTGPVNTEAFF.

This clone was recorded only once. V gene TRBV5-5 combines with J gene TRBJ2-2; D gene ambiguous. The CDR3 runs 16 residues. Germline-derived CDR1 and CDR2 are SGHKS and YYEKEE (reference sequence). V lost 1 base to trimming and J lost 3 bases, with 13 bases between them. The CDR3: CASSLPYGVDTGELFF. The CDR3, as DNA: TGTGCCAGCAGCTTGCCCTACGGAGTGGACACCGGGGAGCTGTTTTTT.

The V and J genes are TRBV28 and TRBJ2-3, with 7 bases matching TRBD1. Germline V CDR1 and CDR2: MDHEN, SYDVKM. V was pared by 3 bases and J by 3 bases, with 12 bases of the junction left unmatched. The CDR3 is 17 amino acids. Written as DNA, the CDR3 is TGTGCCAGCAGTTTCCCGCGGACAGGAAGGGGAACAGATACGCAGTATTTT. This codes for CASSFPRTGRGTDTQYF.

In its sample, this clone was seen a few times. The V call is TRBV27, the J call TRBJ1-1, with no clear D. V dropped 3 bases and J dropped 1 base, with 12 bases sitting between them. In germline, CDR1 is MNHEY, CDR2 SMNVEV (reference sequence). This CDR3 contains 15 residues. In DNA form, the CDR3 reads TGTGCCAGCAGTTTGGAGGGCCCCTGGAACACTGAAGCTTTCTTT. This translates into CASSLEGPWNTEAFF.

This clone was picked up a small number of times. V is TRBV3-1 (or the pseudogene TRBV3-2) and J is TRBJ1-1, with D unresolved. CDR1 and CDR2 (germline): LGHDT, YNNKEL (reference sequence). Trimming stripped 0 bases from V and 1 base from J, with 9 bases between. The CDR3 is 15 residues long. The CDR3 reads CASSQDPLRNTEAFF. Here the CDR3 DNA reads TGTGCCAGCAGCCAAGACCCCCTACGGAACACTGAAGCTTTCTTT.

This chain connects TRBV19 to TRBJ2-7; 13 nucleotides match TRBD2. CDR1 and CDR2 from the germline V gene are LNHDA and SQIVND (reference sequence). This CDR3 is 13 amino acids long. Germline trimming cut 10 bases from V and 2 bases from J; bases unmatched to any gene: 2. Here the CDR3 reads CATGLAGAYEQYF. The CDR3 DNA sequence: TGTGCCACCGGACTAGCGGGGGCCTACGAGCAGTACTTC.

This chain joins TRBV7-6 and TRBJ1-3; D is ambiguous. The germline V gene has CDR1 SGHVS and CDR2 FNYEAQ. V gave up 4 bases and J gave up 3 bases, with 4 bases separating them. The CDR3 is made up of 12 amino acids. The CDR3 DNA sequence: TGTGCCAGCAGCTCAGTTGGAAACACCATATATTTT. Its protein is CASSSVGNTIYF.

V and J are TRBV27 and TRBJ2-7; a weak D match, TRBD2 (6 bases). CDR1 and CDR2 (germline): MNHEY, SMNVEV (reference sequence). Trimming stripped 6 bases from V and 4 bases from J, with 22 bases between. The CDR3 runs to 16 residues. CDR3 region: CASRWAPGRTNYEQYF. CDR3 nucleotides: TGTGCCAGCAGGTGGGCCCCAGGGAGGACTAATTACGAGCAGTACTTC.

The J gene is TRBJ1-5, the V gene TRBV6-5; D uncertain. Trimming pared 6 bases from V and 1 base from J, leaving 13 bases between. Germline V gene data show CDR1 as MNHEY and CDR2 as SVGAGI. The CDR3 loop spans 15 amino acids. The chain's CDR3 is CASRLTGGSNQPQHF. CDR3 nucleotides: TGTGCCAGCAGGCTTACGGGTGGGAGCAATCAGCCCCAGCATTTT.

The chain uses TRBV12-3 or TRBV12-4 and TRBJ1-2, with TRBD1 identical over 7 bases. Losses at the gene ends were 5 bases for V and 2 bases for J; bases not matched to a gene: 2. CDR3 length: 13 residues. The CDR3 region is CASSRQGNYGYTF. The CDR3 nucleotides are TGTGCCAGCAGTCGACAGGGCAACTATGGCTACACCTTC.

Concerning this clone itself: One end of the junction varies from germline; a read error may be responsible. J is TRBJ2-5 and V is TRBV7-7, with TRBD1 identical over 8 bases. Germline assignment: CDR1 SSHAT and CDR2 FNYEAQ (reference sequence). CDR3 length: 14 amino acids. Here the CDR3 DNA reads TGTGCTAGCAGCTCCCAGGGGGCTGGAGAGACCCAGTACTTC. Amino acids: CASSSQGAGETQYF.

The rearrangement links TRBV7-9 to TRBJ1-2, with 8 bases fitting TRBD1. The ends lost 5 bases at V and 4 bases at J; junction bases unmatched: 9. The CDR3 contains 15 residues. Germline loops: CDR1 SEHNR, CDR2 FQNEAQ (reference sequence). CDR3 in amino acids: CASSALDRGFYGYTF. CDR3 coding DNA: TGTGCCAGCAGCGCCCTCGACAGGGGCTTCTATGGCTACACCTTC.

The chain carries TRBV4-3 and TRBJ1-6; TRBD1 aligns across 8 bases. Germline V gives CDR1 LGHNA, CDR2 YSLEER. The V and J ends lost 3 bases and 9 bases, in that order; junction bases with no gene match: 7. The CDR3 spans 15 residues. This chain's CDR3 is CASSHGTGESSPLHF. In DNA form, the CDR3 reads TGCGCCAGCAGCCACGGGACAGGAGAGAGTTCACCCCTCCACTTT.

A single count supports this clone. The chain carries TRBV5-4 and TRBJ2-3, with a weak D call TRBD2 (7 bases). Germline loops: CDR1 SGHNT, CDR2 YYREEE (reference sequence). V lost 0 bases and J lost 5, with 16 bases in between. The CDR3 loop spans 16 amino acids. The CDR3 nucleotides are TGTGCCAGCAGCTTGGGTCTGGGCGGGGGCGGAGATACGCAGTATTTT. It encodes CASSLGLGGGGDTQYF.

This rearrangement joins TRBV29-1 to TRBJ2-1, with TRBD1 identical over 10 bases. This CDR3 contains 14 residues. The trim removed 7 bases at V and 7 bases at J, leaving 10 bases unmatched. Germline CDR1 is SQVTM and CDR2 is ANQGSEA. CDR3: CSGISRQGANEQFF. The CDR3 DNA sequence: TGCAGCGGGATTTCGAGACAGGGGGCGAATGAGCAGTTCTTC.

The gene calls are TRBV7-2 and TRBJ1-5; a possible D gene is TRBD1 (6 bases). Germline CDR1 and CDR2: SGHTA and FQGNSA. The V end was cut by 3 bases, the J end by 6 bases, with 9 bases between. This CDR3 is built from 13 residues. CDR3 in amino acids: CASSFLRGQPQHF. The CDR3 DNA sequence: TGTGCCAGCAGCTTTCTCAGGGGTCAGCCCCAGCATTTT. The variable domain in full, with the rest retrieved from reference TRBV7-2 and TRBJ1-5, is GAGVSQSPSNKVTEKGKDVELRCDPISGHTALYWYRQSLGQGLEFLIYFQGNSAPDKSGLPSDRFSAERTGGSVSTLTIQRTQQEDSAVYLCASSFLRGQPQHFGDGTRLSIL.

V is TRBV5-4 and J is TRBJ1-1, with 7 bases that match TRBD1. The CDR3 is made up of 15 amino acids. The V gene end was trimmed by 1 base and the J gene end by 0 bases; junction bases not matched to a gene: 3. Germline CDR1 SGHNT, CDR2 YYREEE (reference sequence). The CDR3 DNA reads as TGTGCCAGCAGCTTGAGGGGGCGGATGAACACTGAAGCTTTCTTT. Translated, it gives CASSLRGRMNTEAFF. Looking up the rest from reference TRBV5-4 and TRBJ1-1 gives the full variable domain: ETGVTQSPTHLIKTRGQQVTLRCSSQSGHNTVSWYQQALGQGPQFIFQYYREEENGRGNFPPRFSGLQFPNYSSELNVNALELDDSALYLCASSLRGRMNTEAFFGQGTRLTVV.

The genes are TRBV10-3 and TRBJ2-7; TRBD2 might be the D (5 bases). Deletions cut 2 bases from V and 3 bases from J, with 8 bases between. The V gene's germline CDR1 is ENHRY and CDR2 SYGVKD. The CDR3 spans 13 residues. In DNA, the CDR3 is TGTGCCATCAGTGAGACCGAGGGCTACGAGCAGTACTTC. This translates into CAISETEGYEQYF.

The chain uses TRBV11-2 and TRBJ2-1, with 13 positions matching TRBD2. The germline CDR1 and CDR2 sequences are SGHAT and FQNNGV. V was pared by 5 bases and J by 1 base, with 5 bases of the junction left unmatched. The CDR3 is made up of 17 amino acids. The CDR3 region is CASSPRLAGGSYNEQFF. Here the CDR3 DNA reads TGTGCCAGCAGCCCCCGACTAGCGGGGGGTTCCTACAATGAGCAGTTCTTC.

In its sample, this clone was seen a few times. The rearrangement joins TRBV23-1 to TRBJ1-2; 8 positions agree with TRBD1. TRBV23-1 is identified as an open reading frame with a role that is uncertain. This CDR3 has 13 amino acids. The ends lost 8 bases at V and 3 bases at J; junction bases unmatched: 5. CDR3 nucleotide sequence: TGCGCCAGCCAACAGGGGGAAGACTATGGCTACACCTTC. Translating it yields CASQQGEDYGYTF.

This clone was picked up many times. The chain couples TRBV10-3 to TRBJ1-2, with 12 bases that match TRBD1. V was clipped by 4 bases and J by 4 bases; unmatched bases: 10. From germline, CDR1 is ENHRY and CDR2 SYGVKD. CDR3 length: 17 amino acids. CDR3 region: CAISVGTGGSGGYGYTF. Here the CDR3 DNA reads TGTGCCATCAGTGTAGGGACAGGGGGCTCTGGGGGCTATGGCTACACCTTC.

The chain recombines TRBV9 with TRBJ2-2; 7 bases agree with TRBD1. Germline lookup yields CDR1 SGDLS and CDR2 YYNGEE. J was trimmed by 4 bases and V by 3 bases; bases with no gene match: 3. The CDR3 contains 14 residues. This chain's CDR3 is CASSATGATGELFF. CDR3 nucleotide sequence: TGTGCCAGCAGCGCAACAGGGGCCACCGGGGAGCTGTTTTTT.

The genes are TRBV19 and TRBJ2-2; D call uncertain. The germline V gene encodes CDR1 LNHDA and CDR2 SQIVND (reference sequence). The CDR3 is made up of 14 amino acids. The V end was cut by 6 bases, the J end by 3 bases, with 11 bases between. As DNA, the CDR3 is TGTGCCAGTAGGGTAGTCGCGGACACCGGGGAGCTGTTTTTT. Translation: CASRVVADTGELFF.